Sequencing of this T cell receptor (beta chain) was carried out in a study of control samples from healthy donors and cancer patients. The protocol was immunoSEQ multiplex PCR, while the TCRdb copy is restricted to in-frame clones and leaves out a portion. The table shows more than 95,000 clones, with roughly 91% occurring only once. This clone was seen a handful of times. The CDR3 runs 16 residues. Germline V gene data show CDR1 as SGHDT and CDR2 as YYEEEE. V shed 1 base and J shed 4 bases, with 14 bases lying between them. Sequences were obtained from blood. The receptor was derived from a man aged 35 to 55 in good health. This chain joins TRBV5-6 and TRBJ2-2; D uncertain. The CDR3 coding sequence is TGTGCCAGCAGCTTGTGGGCACCAAGGAGCACCGGGGAGCTGTTTTTT. It codes for CASSLWAPRSTGELFF.